One sample yielded the 28 T cell receptor beta chains listed below, sequenced in a study of blood T cell repertoires in COVID-19. Clones were sequenced by immunoSEQ multiplex PCR, and TCRdb holds only the in-frame ones, with some missing. Among over 250,000 clones listed, approximately 90% were seen once. Material for sequencing was PBMCs or T cells enriched from blood (not recorded which). The receptors originated from a woman aged 18-29 years who had recovered from COVID-19.

Written as DNA, the CDR3 is TGTGCCTGGAGTGTATTAGACTATGGCTACACCTTC. Protein: CAWSVLDYGYTF. This rearrangement joins TRBV30 to TRBJ1-2; unclear D gene. The CDR3 consists of 12 residues. CDR1 GTSNPN and CDR2 SVGIG come from the germline V gene (reference sequence). The ends were cut back, 0 bases at V and 3 bases at J, with 5 bases in the middle. Variable domain in full (rest from reference TRBV30 and TRBJ1-2): SQTIHQWPATLVQPVGSPLSLECTVEGTSNPNLYWYRQAAGRGLQLLFYSVGIGQISSEVPQNLSASRPQDRQFILSSKKLLLSDSGFYLCAWSVLDYGYTFGSGTRLTVV.

The chain joins TRBV19 to TRBJ2-1, with 14 bases identical to TRBD2. Germline lookup yields CDR1 LNHDA and CDR2 SQIVND (reference sequence). This CDR3 has 14 residues. Trimming cost V 7 bases and J 10 bases; bases outside gene matches: 6. CDR3 sequence reads: CASTPRTSGGEQFF. DNA for the CDR3: TGTGCCAGTACCCCAAGGACTAGCGGGGGGGAGCAGTTCTTC. The entire variable domain, with the rest obtained from reference TRBV19 and TRBJ2-1, is as follows: DGGITQSPKYLFRKEGQNVTLSCEQNLNHDAMYWYRQDPGQGLRLIYYSQIVNDFQKGDIAEGYSVSREKKESFPLTVTSAQKNPTAFYLCASTPRTSGGEQFFGPGTRLTVL.

The rearrangement joins TRBV25-1 to TRBJ1-4, with D possibly matching TRBD1 (6 bases). The CDR3 has 15 amino acids. From germline, CDR1 is MGHDK and CDR2 SYGVNS. V was pared by 3 bases and J by 5 bases, with 13 bases between. The CDR3 coding sequence is TGTGCCAGCAGTGATTGGACAGAGATGAATGAAAAACTGTTTTTT. Residues: CASSDWTEMNEKLFF.

This chain joins TRBV6-6 and TRBJ2-7, with D perhaps TRBD1 (5 bases). Trimming removed 2 bases from V and 1 base from J, with 15 bases in between. This CDR3 comprises 16 residues. Germline CDR1 and CDR2: MNHNY and SVGAGI (reference sequence). CDR3 nucleotides: TGTGCCAGCAGTTACGTCGCAGGGCGGATATCCTACGAGCAGTACTTC. Translating gives CASSYVAGRISYEQYF.

CDR3: CASSQERVNEQFF. The CDR3 DNA follows: TGCGCCAGCAGCCAAGAGAGGGTGAATGAGCAGTTCTTC. The chain recombines TRBV4-1 with TRBJ2-1; TRBD2 might be the D (5 bases). The germline V gene encodes CDR1 MGHRA and CDR2 YSYEKL. V lost 0 bases to trimming and J lost 7 bases, with 7 bases between them. The CDR3 length is 13 residues.

Remarks on this clone: This same CDR3 is encoded by further DNA sequences in the sample. In nucleotides, the CDR3 is TGTGCCAGCAGCTTACCAGGAGGCGACACTGAAGCTTTCTTT. Residues: CASSLPGGDTEAFF. This rearrangement joins TRBV7-9 to TRBJ1-1; no reliable D call. V lost 2 bases, J lost 3 bases, and 10 bases lay in between. Germline CDR1 reads SEHNR; CDR2 reads FQNEAQ (reference sequence). This CDR3 region has 14 residues.

The rearrangement links TRBV5-1 to TRBJ2-2, with TRBD1 as a possible D gene (5 bases). Deletions cut 4 bases from V and 7 bases from J, with 11 bases between. The CDR3 sequence is 13 residues long. Germline-derived CDR1 and CDR2 are SGHRS and YFSETQ. The CDR3 sequence: CASSPVGVGELFF. CDR3 in DNA: TGCGCCAGCAGCCCGGTAGGGGTCGGGGAGCTGTTTTTT.

This chain uses TRBV27 with TRBJ1-2, with D perhaps matching TRBD1 (6 bases). The CDR3 runs 13 residues. Per germline, CDR1 MNHEY and CDR2 SMNVEV (reference sequence). Trimming took 6 bases from V and 11 from J, leaving 19 bases between them. Here the CDR3 DNA reads TGTGCCAGCAGAACTTCGAGGGCAGGGGTTTACACCTTC. Residues: CASRTSRAGVYTF.

The gene calls are TRBV6-5 and TRBJ2-7, with 7 bases that match TRBD1. V was clipped by 4 bases and J by 6 bases; unmatched bases: 9. The V gene's germline CDR1 is MNHEY and CDR2 SVGAGI. The CDR3 sequence is 14 residues long. CDR3 protein: CASSSRDSNSEQYF. CDR3 nucleotide sequence: TGTGCCAGCAGTTCCCGGGACAGTAATTCCGAGCAGTACTTC.

The chain uses TRBV19 and TRBJ2-2, with 14 bases aligning to TRBD2. The V and J ends lost 8 bases and 5 bases, in that order; junction bases with no gene match: 13. Germline V gene data show CDR1 as LNHDA and CDR2 as SQIVND (reference sequence). The CDR3 is made up of 18 amino acids. The CDR3 coding sequence is TGTGCCAGTTCTCTAGGACTAGCGGGGGGTAGAACAACCGGGGAGCTGTTTTTT. The encoded protein is CASSLGLAGGRTTGELFF.

The rearrangement uses TRBV6-4 and TRBJ2-3; 7 nucleotides line up with TRBD2. Looked up from germline, CDR1 is MRHNA and CDR2 is SNTAGT. This CDR3 comprises 18 residues. V lost 4 bases, J lost 1 base, and 14 bases stayed unmatched. The CDR3 reads CASSARLGGSFGTDTQYF. CDR3 DNA sequence: TGTGCCAGCAGTGCTAGACTTGGCGGGAGCTTTGGCACAGATACGCAGTATTTT.

This clone was detected once. The rearrangement joins TRBV9 to TRBJ1-3, with 7 bases that match TRBD1. Germline lookup yields CDR1 SGDLS and CDR2 YYNGEE. J gave up 2 bases and V 2 bases, and 4 bases lay outside the gene matches. CDR3 length equals 15 residues. Written as DNA, the CDR3 is TGTGCCAGCAGCGTCGAGGGGGCTGCTGGAAACACCATATATTTT. This gives the protein CASSVEGAAGNTIYF.

This chain uses TRBV7-2 with TRBJ2-7, with 7 bases lining up with TRBD1. V lost 0 bases, J lost 0 bases, and 2 bases stayed unmatched. CDR1 is SGHTA and CDR2 is FQGNSA in the germline V gene. The CDR3 has 15 residues. CDR3 loop: CASSLARGSSYEQYF. The CDR3 DNA sequence: TGTGCCAGCAGCTTAGCCAGGGGGAGCTCCTACGAGCAGTACTTC.

This clone was seen repeatedly, ten times or more. The chain carries TRBV4-3 and TRBJ1-2, with TRBD1 matching over 7 bases. The V segment lost 4 bases and the J segment 4 bases; nucleotides outside the gene matches: 12. The CDR3 length is 16 residues. Germline lookup yields CDR1 LGHNA and CDR2 YSLEER. This CDR3 reads CASSPQEGADVYGYTF. In DNA, the CDR3 is TGCGCCAGCAGCCCCCAAGAGGGGGCCGACGTCTATGGCTACACCTTC.

V and J are TRBV24-1 and TRBJ1-2, with D tentatively TRBD1 (5 bases). Trimming removed 6 bases from V and 1 base from J, with 8 bases in between. CDR1 is KGHDR and CDR2 is SFDVKD in the germline V gene. This CDR3 has 13 amino acids. CDR3 nucleotide sequence: TGTGCCACCAGTTCTGGACATAACTATGGCTACACCTTC. Protein: CATSSGHNYGYTF.

This rearrangement joins TRBV2 to TRBJ1-1, with D uncertain. Germline V gives CDR1 SNHLY, CDR2 FYNNEI. V shed 3 bases and J shed 8 bases, with 4 bases lying between them. The CDR3 runs 10 residues. CDR3 loop: CASSDREAFF. The CDR3 coding sequence is TGTGCCAGCAGTGACCGGGAAGCTTTCTTT. Filled out from reference TRBV2 and TRBJ1-1, the complete variable domain reads EPEVTQTPSHQVTQMGQEVILRCVPISNHLYFYWYRQILGQKVEFLVSFYNNEISEKSEIFDDQFSVERPDGSNFTLKIRSTKLEDSAMYFCASSDREAFFGQGTRLTVV.

This rearrangement joins TRBV4-1 to TRBJ2-1; the D is unclear. The CDR3 has 14 residues. Trimming pared 0 bases from V and 2 bases from J, leaving 5 bases between. Germline V gene lookup returns CDR1 MGHRA and CDR2 YSYEKL. In nucleotides, the CDR3 is TGCGCCAGCAGCCAAGACGAGGCCTACAATGAGCAGTTCTTC. It specifies CASSQDEAYNEQFF.

The chain has TRBV7-3 and TRBJ2-3; 9 bases agree with TRBD2. The V gene's germline CDR1 is SGHTA and CDR2 FQGTGA. The CDR3 length is 17 residues. V was clipped by 3 bases and J by 2 bases; unmatched bases: 9. The CDR3 protein is CASSFGFRLAVTDTQYF. In nucleotides, the CDR3 is TGTGCCAGCAGCTTTGGGTTTAGACTAGCGGTCACAGATACGCAGTATTTT.

The chain uses TRBV10-3 and TRBJ2-5; D may be TRBD1 (6 bases). Germline-derived CDR1 and CDR2 are ENHRY and SYGVKD. The CDR3 sequence is 15 residues long. Trimming stripped 4 bases from V and 2 bases from J, with 14 bases between. The CDR3 reads CAISGLQGSQETQYF. CDR3 DNA: TGTGCCATCAGTGGCCTACAGGGCAGTCAAGAGACCCAGTACTTC.

The V call is TRBV29-1, the J call TRBJ1-1; 9 bases map to TRBD1. Per the germline V gene, CDR1 is SQVTM and CDR2 is ANQGSEA. Germline trimming cut 7 bases from V and 4 bases from J; bases unmatched to any gene: 4. The CDR3 loop spans 12 amino acids. The CDR3 loop reads CSGLTGGTEAFF. CDR3 DNA sequence: TGCAGCGGACTGACAGGGGGCACTGAAGCTTTCTTT.

The chain uses TRBV7-2 and TRBJ1-2; a possible D gene is TRBD1 (5 bases). V was trimmed by 3 bases and J by 7 bases, leaving 15 bases between them. The V gene's germline CDR1 is SGHTA and CDR2 FQGNSA. CDR3 length equals 14 residues. The CDR3 is CASSLRGGSLGYTF. CDR3 bases: TGTGCCAGCAGCTTGCGGGGGGGTAGTCTTGGCTACACCTTC.

This chain links TRBV25-1 with TRBJ1-1; maybe TRBD1 (5 bases). Trimming removed 3 bases from V and 12 bases from J, with 17 bases in between. The CDR3 sequence is 13 residues long. Germline loops: CDR1 MGHDK, CDR2 SYGVNS. The CDR3 coding sequence is TGTGCCAGCAGTGAGTGGACGGAAAGGGGAACTTTCTTT. Amino acid sequence: CASSEWTERGTFF.

In its sample, this clone was seen a few times. This sequence joins TRBV18 and TRBJ1-1; D is ambiguous. The germline CDR1 and CDR2 sequences are KGHSH and LQKENI. The CDR3 extends over 13 amino acids. V gave up 3 bases and J gave up 10 bases, with 15 bases separating them. The CDR3 reads CASSPEELPGAFF. CDR3 nucleotides: TGTGCCAGCTCACCCGAGGAGCTTCCGGGAGCTTTCTTT.

V gene TRBV6-5 combines with J gene TRBJ1-1, with D perhaps matching TRBD1 (6 bases). The CDR3 extends over 14 amino acids. CDR1 is MNHEY, CDR2 SVGAGI, per germline. Trimming shortened V by 0 bases and J by 3 bases, and 8 bases separated the two germline ends. The CDR3 bases are TGTGCCAGCAGTTACTCCCCAGGGGACACTGAAGCTTTCTTT. Translating gives CASSYSPGDTEAFF.

J is TRBJ2-1 and V is TRBV29-1; a possible D gene is TRBD1 (5 bases). CDR1 and CDR2 from the germline V gene are SQVTM and ANQGSEA. The CDR3 loop spans 15 amino acids. Deletions cut 8 bases from V and 0 bases from J, with 17 bases between. CDR3 nucleotide sequence: TGCAGCACAACCTTCAGGGCGAGCTCCTACAATGAGCAGTTCTTC. Residues: CSTTFRASSYNEQFF.

The genes are TRBV30 and TRBJ2-5; 12 nucleotides match TRBD2. The CDR3 has 21 residues. From germline, CDR1 is GTSNPN and CDR2 SVGIG (reference sequence). Germline trimming cut 0 bases from V and 10 bases from J; bases unmatched to any gene: 27. CDR3 DNA sequence: TGTGCCTGGAGTGTACCAAGCACTCTCCTGCGACTAGCGGGGGCCCCTGTAATCCAGTACTTC. This sequence encodes CAWSVPSTLLRLAGAPVIQYF.

The V gene is TRBV6-8, the J gene TRBJ2-7, with 12 bases aligning to TRBD1. This CDR3 has 14 residues. With 6 bases clipped from V and 7 bases from J, the junction kept 7 bases outside the gene matches. The germline gives CDR1 MNHGY, CDR2 SAAAGT. This CDR3 reads CASSKGQGAGEQYF. CDR3 sequence (DNA): TGTGCCAGCAGCAAGGGACAGGGGGCGGGGGAGCAGTACTTC.

There are a few counts of this clone. This chain joins TRBV28 and TRBJ2-7, with a weak D call TRBD1 (5 bases). Looked up from germline, CDR1 is MDHEN and CDR2 is SYDVKM. V was cut by 3 bases and J by 4 bases, with 22 bases left in between. CDR3 size: 17 residues. CDR3 sequence: CASSFGRELPKLYEQYF. CDR3 nucleotide sequence: TGTGCCAGCAGTTTTGGCAGGGAATTACCGAAGTTATACGAGCAGTACTTC.